Listed below are T cell receptor beta chains from one sample, sequenced in a study of cytomegalovirus exposure and HLA in healthy donors. Clones were sequenced by immunoSEQ multiplex PCR, and TCRdb holds only the in-frame ones, with some missing. The sample shows 130,000 or so clones, over 75% of them seen only once. Sequencing was carried out using PBMCs. The receptors originated from a man aged 40-55 years in good health and CMV-seronegative. The CDR3 runs from the conserved cysteine through the conserved F or W. D genes are given only for firm matches. The size entry is marked missing in some rows and otherwise reads once, few, many or a size class.

d_call | clone_size | j_call | v_call | cdr3_nt | cdr3_aa
TRBD1 | once | TRBJ1-1 | TRBV15 | TGTGCCACCAGCAGAGACGGGACAGGTGAAGCTTTCTTT | CATSRDGTGEAFF
NA | NA | TRBJ2-7 | TRBV11-2 | TGTGCCAGCAGCTTAGATTGGTCGGCGGCCGAGCAGTACTTC | CASSLDWSAAEQYF
NA | NA | TRBJ2-1 | TRBV9 | TGTGCCAGCAGCGTAGATCCCCGAGGCACCTACAATGAGCAGTTCTTC | CASSVDPRGTYNEQFF
NA | NA | TRBJ2-5 | TRBV2 | TGTGCCAGCAGTGGGGCATCCAGTGAGACCCAGTACTTC | CASSGASSETQYF
TRBD1 | NA | TRBJ1-2 | TRBV10-3 | TGTGCCATCAGTGAAAGGGGGACAGGGGACAGATATGGCTACACCTTC | CAISERGTGDRYGYTF
NA | NA | TRBJ2-3 | TRBV30 | TGTGCCTGGAGGCGAACCCAGCGGGCGGGCACAGATACGCAGTATTTT | CAWRRTQRAGTDTQYF
NA | NA | TRBJ1-1 | TRBV7-9 | TGTGCCACAGGGAAGGGGAACACTGAAGCTTTCTTT | CATGKGNTEAFF
NA | once | TRBJ1-3 | TRBV9 | TGTGCCAGCAGCGTAGGTGGGCAGTCCGGAAACACCATATATTTT | CASSVGGQSGNTIYF
NA | NA | TRBJ2-6 | TRBV29-1 | TGCAGCGTTGACGGTGGGGCCAACGGCCTGACTTTC | CSVDGGANGLTF
NA | few | TRBJ1-2 | TRBV2 | TGTGCCAGCAGTGATTCCGGGGATGGCTACACCTTC | CASSDSGDGYTF
TRBD2 | NA | TRBJ2-2 | TRBV6-4 | TGTGCCAGCAGTGACTCCCCTGGACTAGTGGGGTTTAATGGGGAGCTGTTTTTT | CASSDSPGLVGFNGELFF
NA | NA | TRBJ2-4 | TRBV28 | TGTGCCAGCAGCTTAGGACAGAAAAACAGTCAGTACTTC | CASSLGQKNSQYF
NA | NA | TRBJ1-5 | TRBV5-1 | TGCGCCAGCAGCTTGGGGACGACGAGGGATCAGCCCCAGCATTTT | CASSLGTTRDQPQHF
TRBD1 | NA | TRBJ1-1 | TRBV6-5 | TGTGCCAGCAGCAGGGGACAGTTTCCGTTAGAAGCTTTCTTT | CASSRGQFPLEAFF
TRBD1 | NA | TRBJ1-6 | TRBV5-1 | TGCGCCAGCAGCCTATCGGGACAGGGGGGTTCACCCCTCCACTTT | CASSLSGQGGSPLHF
NA | NA | TRBJ2-1 | TRBV5-6 | TGTGCCAGCAGCCTTTATGATGAGCAGTTCTTC | CASSLYDEQFF
NA | NA | TRBJ2-2 | TRBV7-2 | TGTGCCAGCAGCTTTGGCACACACAACACCGGGGAGCTGTTTTTT | CASSFGTHNTGELFF
NA | NA | TRBJ2-1 | TRBV5-1 | TGCGCCAGCAGCTTGGACCCCTGGGGCGATGAGCAGTTCTTC | CASSLDPWGDEQFF
NA | NA | TRBJ1-6 | TRBV6-5 | TGTGCCAGCAGTTACCTCAGTAATTCACCCCTCCACTTT | CASSYLSNSPLHF
NA | NA | TRBJ2-5 | TRBV7-6 | TGTGCCAGCAGCTTAGAACCGGGACACAGCCAAGAGACCCAGTACTTC | CASSLEPGHSQETQYF
NA | few | TRBJ2-1 | TRBV7-3 | TGTGCCAGCAGCCTGACCCGGGACTCGGACAATGAGCAGTTCTTC | CASSLTRDSDNEQFF
TRBD1 | NA | TRBJ2-5 | TRBV9 | TGTGCCAGCTTCGACAGGGGACGAGAGACCCAGTACTTC | CASFDRGRETQYF
NA | NA | TRBJ2-1 | TRBV4-2 | TGTGCCAGCAGCCCGTCCCTGGGACTCTCCTACAATGAGCAGTTCTTC | CASSPSLGLSYNEQFF
TRBD1 | NA | TRBJ1-2 | TRBV14 | TGTGCCAGCAGCCAAGATAGGACAGGGGGCGCCAATGGCTACACCTTC | CASSQDRTGGANGYTF
NA | once | TRBJ1-2 | TRBV30 | TGTGCCTGGAGTGACCTGAGCGGGTCAGCGCTCCGCTACACCTTC | CAWSDLSGSALRYTF
NA | NA | TRBJ2-1 | TRBV18 | TGTGCCAGCTCACCAGTTGTCGTCGGTGAGCAGTTCTTC | CASSPVVVGEQFF
NA | NA | TRBJ2-5 | TRBV4-3 | TGCGCCAGCAGCCGACACTTGGACAGACCTGAGACCCAGTACTTC | CASSRHLDRPETQYF
NA | NA | TRBJ1-2 | TRBV30 | TGTGCCTGGAGTGTAGATGACAGAGCCTTCTATGGCTACACCTTC | CAWSVDDRAFYGYTF
NA | NA | TRBJ2-2 | TRBV30 | TGTGCCTGGGCAGGAGGGAATTCTATGGCCGGGGAGCTGTTTTTT | CAWAGGNSMAGELFF